The entry that follows covers one T cell receptor beta chain sequence. Amplified TCR beta CDR3 regions came from RNA transcripts. The HTBI primer set was used in a first-round RT-PCR of the TCR CDR3. One entry per CDR3 protein results from TCRdb running MiXCR on the multiplex PCR reads. The data show hundreds of thousands of distinct CDR3 sequences, about half seen once. The entry originates in a study of T cells in Graves' hyperthyroidism and ophthalmopathy. Germline V gives CDR1 LNHNV, CDR2 YYDKDF (reference sequence). The length of the CDR3 is 12 residues. Trimming cost V 3 bases and J 14 bases, with 11 bases left between them.

The receptor was isolated from a woman between 18 and 29 years old with Graves' hyperthyroidism. Sample: peripheral blood or thyroid tissue (not recorded which). The gene calls are TRBV15 and TRBJ1-6; D gene uncertain. The CDR3 nucleotides read TGTGCCACCAGCAGTTTATCCCGGTCCCTCCACTTT. As protein: CATSSLSRSLHF.